This T cell receptor beta chain was captured by sequencing in a study of blood T cell repertoires in COVID-19. Study details: PBMCs, B-cell-depleted T cells, or T cells provided the cDNA or gDNA that made up the material.

The assay was immunoSEQ multiplex PCR, and TCRdb's table has in-frame clones only and misses some. The data show under 200,000 clones, with more than 65% seen just once and 8% to 13% held by the top ten. Input material: PBMCs or T cells enriched from blood (not recorded which). The TCR comes from a man in his fifties who had recovered from COVID-19.

DNA of the CDR3: TGTGCCAGCAGCCATAGACTAGCGGGAGGCACCGGGGAGCTGTTTTTT. Translated: CASSHRLAGGTGELFF. The chain uses TRBV3-1 (or the pseudogene TRBV3-2) and TRBJ2-2, with 13 bases matching TRBD2. V lost 3 bases and J lost 4; bases outside the gene matches: 2. Germline CDR1 is LGHDT and CDR2 is YNNKEL (reference sequence). This CDR3 region has 16 residues.